The 5 T cell receptor beta chains listed next were all sequenced from one sample in a study of early T cells in non-severe SARS-CoV-2 infection (dated by TCRdb to about 2021). The library was generated by 5' RACE. Sequencing was performed on a NextSeq 500. Using fastp trimming at Q25 and MiXCR clonotype assembly, TCRdb reanalyzed the public sequencing data and kept in-frame beta chains. Under each unique CDR3 protein, matching rows form one entry showing the most common genes and DNA. This sample has roughly 120,000 distinct CDR3 sequences in its table, and approximately 12% of those were observed once. 3.5% to 4% of the sample lies in the top ten. The material was whole blood, obtained at baseline. The receptors were gathered from an adult who was a healthcare worker with PCR-confirmed SARS-CoV-2 infection or an uninfected control (not recorded which).

This clonotype was observed a few times. The V gene is TRBV12-3 or TRBV12-4, the J gene TRBJ1-1; D is ambiguous. The CDR3 is 13 amino acids. V was pared by 0 bases and J by 10 bases, with 12 bases between. CDR3 sequence reads: CASSLAPGSGAFF. As DNA, the CDR3 is TGTGCCAGCAGTTTAGCGCCCGGCAGCGGAGCTTTCTTT.

This clonotype occurred a few times. The rearrangement joins TRBV29-1 to TRBJ1-1; TRBD1 matches at 8 bases. CDR1 SQVTM and CDR2 ANQGSEA come from the germline V gene. J was trimmed by 4 bases and V by 8 bases; bases with no gene match: 9. CDR3 length: 13 residues. This chain's CDR3 is CSTRTGFATEAFF. The CDR3 DNA reads TGCAGCACTAGGACAGGGTTTGCCACTGAAGCTTTCTTT.

This clonotype was seen a handful of times. The genes are TRBV6-5 and TRBJ2-3; D unclear. Germline CDR1 and CDR2: MNHEY and SVGAGI. The CDR3 consists of 14 residues. The ends were cut back, 2 bases at V and 4 bases at J, with 10 bases in the middle. CDR3 protein: CASSYGARSDTQYF. CDR3 nucleotides: TGTGCCAGCAGTTACGGTGCGCGGTCAGATACGCAGTATTTT.

This chain connects TRBV10-2 to TRBJ1-1; 7 bases are shared with TRBD1. The CDR3 is made up of 14 amino acids. The V gene's germline CDR1 is WSHSY and CDR2 SAAADI. V lost 7 bases and J lost 0; bases outside the gene matches: 5. The CDR3 protein is CASTRDRMNTEAFF. The DNA of the CDR3 is TGCGCCAGCACGCGGGACAGAATGAACACTGAAGCTTTCTTT.

In its sample, this clonotype was seen a few times. The J gene is TRBJ2-7, the V gene TRBV5-1; weak D call: TRBD1 (6 bases). This CDR3 region has 14 residues. V lost 3 bases, J lost 0 bases, and 10 bases lay in between. Germline V gene sequence: CDR1 SGHRS, CDR2 YFSETQ. In DNA, the CDR3 is TGCGCCAGCAGCTCCGGGACATTCTCCTACGAGCAGTACTTC. Protein: CASSSGTFSYEQYF.